This TCR beta chain was recorded in a study of blood T cell repertoires in COVID-19. On the study more broadly: Nucleic acid was either cDNA or gDNA, and it came from T cells, B-cell-depleted T cells, or PBMCs.

Germline CDR1 reads SGDLS; CDR2 reads YYNGEE. V dropped 3 bases and J dropped 2; count of bases not matched to a gene: 13. The CDR3 covers 18 residues. TCRdb keeps only in-frame clones here, not all; method: immunoSEQ multiplex PCR. The profile shows approximately 170,000 clones, around four fifths of them singletons. The sequence was obtained from a woman aged 45-65 years in a cohort exposed to, infected with or recovered from COVID-19 (not recorded which). The sample taken for sequencing was PBMCs or T cells enriched from blood (not recorded which). The chain combines TRBV9 with TRBJ2-2; 7 positions agree with TRBD2. The CDR3, as DNA: TGTGCCAGCAGCGGGGGGAGCGGGGCATCCATTAACACCGGGGAGCTGTTTTTT. It codes for CASSGGSGASINTGELFF.